The source of this T cell receptor (beta chain) is a study of T-cell reconstitution after alpha-beta-depleted transplantation in children. Study-level results: By one year post-transplant, T-cell counts and diversity largely arose from T cells that were newly produced. Reportedly, only several hundred clones from non-depleted graft cells drove alpha-beta T-cell counts at about two months.

Construction of the TCRbeta library involved unique molecular identifiers. TCRdb re-derived calls from the PCR reads in MiXCR, one entry per CDR3 protein. The repertoire has 250,000 to 400,000 distinct CDR3 sequences, approximately 23% of them found once; the top ten carry approximately 11%. This clonotype was seen more than once but under ten times. Its antigen is unknown. This CDR3 is 15 amino acids long. Trimming removed 3 bases from V and 5 bases from J; junction bases left unmatched: 5. Germline V lookup: CDR1 SGDLS, CDR2 YYNGEE. Sequenced material: PBMCs, mostly from graft donor cells, taken 180 days after TCRalphabeta/CD19-depleted stem cell transplant. The clonotype comes from a male patient between 10 and 17 years old who had a stem cell transplant for acute lymphoblastic leukemia, so the T cells may come from the graft donor. The chain carries TRBV9 and TRBJ2-1, with 10 bases that match TRBD2. CDR3 amino acids: CASSGIAGGDNEQFF. CDR3 bases: TGTGCCAGCAGCGGTATAGCGGGAGGAGACAATGAGCAGTTCTTC.